Below are 14 T cell receptor beta chains sequenced from a single sample in a study of tissue T cells after allogeneic stem cell transplantation (dated by TCRdb to 2022 to 2024). Sample time point, as interpreted from the label and publication: human tissue collected at research (rapid) autopsy. Libraries came from the immunoSEQ multiplex PCR assay. TCRdb mirrors the immuneACCESS table, restricted to in-frame sequences. Some clones are absent from its copies; in checked studies, under half trace to an unresolved V gene, and the reason for the others is unknown. Counted in this sample were roughly 8,900 clones; 60% to 75% of them appeared once. The ten most abundant clones make up roughly 10% of the sample. The material was tissue from the ileum, obtained at autopsy. The origin of the receptors is a woman between 18 and 55 years old with breast cancer.

This clone was seen more than once but under ten times. This chain links TRBV5-1 with TRBJ1-4; TRBD1 might be the D (5 bases). Trimming stripped 4 bases from V and 5 bases from J, with 15 bases between. The CDR3 runs to 15 residues. CDR1 is SGHRS and CDR2 is YFSETQ in the germline V gene. The CDR3 reads CASSDSGTLNEKLFF. Here the CDR3 DNA reads TGCGCCAGCAGCGATTCCGGGACTCTAAATGAAAAACTGTTTTTT.

J is TRBJ1-6 and V is TRBV18; D remains ambiguous. Germline assignment: CDR1 KGHSH and CDR2 LQKENI. Trimming took 5 bases from V and 5 from J, leaving 10 bases between them. This CDR3 has 14 residues. CDR3 nucleotide sequence: TGTGCCAGCTCATCGGCCACGAATAATTCACCCCTCCACTTT. It yields the protein CASSSATNNSPLHF.

This chain joins TRBV5-1 and TRBJ2-1; D is undetermined. CDR3 length: 15 residues. Germline CDR1 reads SGHRS; CDR2 reads YFSETQ. The V end lost 1 base, the J end lost 4 bases, and 12 bases lay between the germline ends. The DNA of the CDR3 is TGCGCCAGCAGCTTGAGACAAGCGCTGTACAATGAGCAGTTCTTC. Its protein product is CASSLRQALYNEQFF.

This clone was detected a few times. CDR3 in DNA: TGTGCCAGCAGGGACAGGGGCGGGTACAATGAGCAGTTCTTC. It encodes CASRDRGGYNEQFF. The chain links TRBV5-8 to TRBJ2-1; 9 nucleotides align to TRBD1. Germline CDR1 SGHTS, CDR2 YDEGEE. Trimming took 5 bases from V and 4 from J; bases not matched to a gene: 4. This CDR3 comprises 14 residues.

The chain is built from TRBV5-1 and TRBJ2-1, with TRBD2 matching over 14 bases. Germline V gives CDR1 SGHRS, CDR2 YFSETQ. V shed 3 bases and J 10 bases; nucleotides not matched to a gene: 9. The CDR3 runs to 16 residues. CDR3 protein: CASSSPGLAGAGEQFF. Written as DNA, the CDR3 is TGCGCCAGCAGCTCGCCGGGACTAGCGGGGGCGGGAGAGCAGTTCTTC.

The CDR3, as DNA: TGTGCCACCACCTCGGCATCGGCCAAAAACATTCAGTACTTC. The encoded protein is CATTSASAKNIQYF. The rearrangement joins TRBV10-3 to TRBJ2-4; D call uncertain. The CDR3 has 14 residues. Germline CDR1 reads ENHRY; CDR2 reads SYGVKD. Trimming stripped 10 bases from V and 1 base from J, with 14 bases between.

The chain is built from TRBV5-1 and TRBJ2-1; 8 bases align to TRBD2. Germline V gene sequence: CDR1 SGHRS, CDR2 YFSETQ. V lost 1 base to trimming and J lost 5 bases; unmatched junction nucleotides: 8. CDR3 length: 16 residues. CDR3 sequence: CASSLTVSGRNNEQFF. CDR3 DNA sequence: TGCGCCAGCAGCTTGACCGTAAGCGGGAGAAACAATGAGCAGTTCTTC.

The chain couples TRBV12-3 or TRBV12-4 to TRBJ1-6, with D maybe TRBD1 (5 bases). The CDR3 spans 12 residues. V shed 6 bases and J shed 10 bases, with 10 bases lying between them. The CDR3 is CASRIRASPLHF. The CDR3 bases are TGTGCCAGCAGGATCAGGGCCTCACCCCTCCACTTT.

The chain uses TRBV20-1 and TRBJ2-7; 9 nucleotides align to TRBD1. The V gene end was trimmed by 3 bases and the J gene end by 6 bases; junction bases not matched to a gene: 12. CDR1 is DFQATT, CDR2 SNEGSKA, per germline (reference sequence). This CDR3 contains 15 residues. Here the CDR3 reads CSASNTGTGHGEQYF. CDR3 nucleotide sequence: TGCAGTGCTAGTAACACCGGGACAGGGCATGGCGAGCAGTACTTC.

This rearrangement joins TRBV7-2 to TRBJ2-2; 8 bases match TRBD1. CDR1 and CDR2 from the germline V gene are SGHTA and FQGNSA. V gave up 5 bases and J gave up 0 bases; unmatched junction bases: 2. This CDR3 is 15 amino acids long. CDR3 in amino acids: CASSRTGTNTGELFF. In nucleotides, the CDR3 is TGTGCCAGCAGCCGGACAGGGACGAACACCGGGGAGCTGTTTTTT.

In the case of this clone: Since a much larger clone is just one base distant, this may be a read error. Other DNA sequences within the sample encode an identical CDR3. The chain has TRBV27 and TRBJ2-7; TRBD1 is a possible D gene (5 bases). The germline V gene encodes CDR1 MNHEY and CDR2 SMNVEV (reference sequence). There are 15 residues in the CDR3. The CDR3 bases are TGTGCTAGCAGTTTCGCTAGGGGCAGCGCTTACGAGCAGTACTTC. The encoded protein is CASSFARGSAYEQYF.

The chain uses TRBV18 and TRBJ2-7; 9 bases match TRBD1. Germline V gene data show CDR1 as KGHSH and CDR2 as LQKENI. V was clipped by 2 bases and J by 2 bases; unmatched bases: 1. CDR3 length: 14 residues. CDR3: CASSPGTGPYEQYF. In nucleotides, the CDR3 is TGTGCCAGCTCACCAGGGACAGGGCCCTACGAGCAGTACTTC.

This clone occurred a few times. The chain is built from TRBV28 and TRBJ2-1; 12 positions match TRBD2. Trimming took 3 bases from V and 8 from J; bases not matched to a gene: 8. Looked up from germline, CDR1 is MDHEN and CDR2 is SYDVKM. The CDR3 extends over 16 amino acids. CDR3 in DNA: TGTGCCAGCAGTTTCCCTCCTAGCGGGAGGGCCGATGAGCAGTTCTTC. The encoded protein is CASSFPPSGRADEQFF.

In this sample, this clone turned up a few times. The J gene is TRBJ2-7, the V gene TRBV6-4, with 9 bases lining up with TRBD2. V shed 3 bases and J 6 bases; nucleotides not matched to a gene: 15. CDR3 size: 17 residues. Germline CDR1 and CDR2: MRHNA and SNTAGT. The CDR3 DNA is TGTGCCAGCAGTGATTTTAGCGGGAGAAGCTTGTGCGGCGAGCAGTACTTC. This encodes CASSDFSGRSLCGEQYF.